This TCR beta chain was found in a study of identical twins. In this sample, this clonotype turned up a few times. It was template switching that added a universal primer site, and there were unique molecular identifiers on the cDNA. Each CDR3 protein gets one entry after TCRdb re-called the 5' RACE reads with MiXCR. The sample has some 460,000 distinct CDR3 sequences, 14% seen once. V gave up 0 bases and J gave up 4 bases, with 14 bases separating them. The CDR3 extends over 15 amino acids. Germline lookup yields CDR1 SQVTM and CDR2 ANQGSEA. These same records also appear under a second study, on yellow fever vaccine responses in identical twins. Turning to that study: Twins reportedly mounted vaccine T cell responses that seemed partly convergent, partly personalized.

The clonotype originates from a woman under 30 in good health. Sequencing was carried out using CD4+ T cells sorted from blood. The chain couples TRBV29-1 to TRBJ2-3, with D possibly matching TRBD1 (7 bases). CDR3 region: CSVEDRGEGADTQYF. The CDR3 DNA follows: TGCAGCGTTGAAGACAGGGGGGAAGGGGCAGATACGCAGTATTTT.